This TCR beta chain was documented in a study of cytomegalovirus exposure and HLA in healthy donors. Healthy bone marrow donors made up the cohort. This clone is a singleton in its sample. Antigen specificity is unknown. This CDR3 contains 15 residues. V was trimmed by 0 bases and J by 5 bases, leaving 14 bases between them. CDR1 and CDR2 (germline): SGDLS, YYNGEE. Study outcomes and limitations: By HLA locus, TCR association rates varied in a later analysis, with DRB1 showing the most and HLA-C the fewest. Researchers reported in a later analysis that common viral pathogens appeared linked to several top clusters.

It was with 60 Vbeta and 13 Jbeta primers that the PCR ran. The repertoire was sequenced with immunoSEQ multiplex PCR; TCRdb's copy has only in-frame clones and lacks some. The sample records 100,000 to 150,000 clones, around 80% being singletons. Sequencing used PBMCs. The chain carries TRBV9 and TRBJ1-1; a weak D match, TRBD1 (5 bases). This TCR came from a woman aged 40-49 years in good health and CMV-seronegative. DNA for the CDR3: TGTGCCAGCAGCGTAGCGGGAGTTGGGGGGACTGAAGCTTTCTTT. It is translated as CASSVAGVGGTEAFF. The full variable domain, its missing parts supplied by reference TRBV9 and TRBJ1-1, is DSGVTQTPKHLITATGQRVTLRCSPRSGDLSVYWYQQSLDQGLQFLIQYYNGEERAKGNILERFSAQQFPDLHSELNLSSLELGDSALYFCASSVAGVGGTEAFFGQGTRLTVV.